Listed below are T cell receptor beta chains from one sample, sequenced in a study of shared clonotypes between healthy human individuals. The data were produced by immunoSEQ multiplex PCR, yet TCRdb's version contains in-frame clones alone and is incomplete. Of about 2.3 million clones in the sample, 80% to 95% were seen once. Sequenced input: naive CD4+ T cells from PBMCs. The receptor set was obtained from a man between 18 and 35 years old in good health. Some clones in this sample may be carry-over from other donors' samples. Each CDR3 is given with its conserved first and last residue. Each record gives: CDR3 DNA, CDR3 protein, V gene, J gene, D gene, clone size. D genes are given only for firm matches. Only some rows state a clone size, as once, few, many or a class for expanded clones.

CDR3 DNA: TGTGCCAGCAGTTCCGGACAAGAAGAGACCCAGTACTTC
CDR3 protein: CASSSGQEETQYF
V gene: TRBV28
J gene: TRBJ2-5
D gene: -
clone size: -

CDR3 DNA: TGTGCCAGCAGTTTGCTAGGACAGGGGTTGTTGCATGAGCAGTTCTTC
CDR3 protein: CASSLLGQGLLHEQFF
V gene: TRBV27
J gene: TRBJ2-1
D gene: TRBD1
clone size: -

CDR3 DNA: TGCAGCGCCCTGCCTTCCGCGAACACCGGGGAGCTGTTTTTT
CDR3 protein: CSALPSANTGELFF
V gene: TRBV29-1
J gene: TRBJ2-2
D gene: -
clone size: once

CDR3 DNA: TGTGCCAGCAGCCCCGGTAGGCAGGGCTATGGCTACACCTTC
CDR3 protein: CASSPGRQGYGYTF
V gene: TRBV7-2
J gene: TRBJ1-2
D gene: -
clone size: -

CDR3 DNA: TGTGCCAGCAGCGTAGAAGCAGGGACAGGCTATGGCTACACCTTC
CDR3 protein: CASSVEAGTGYGYTF
V gene: TRBV9
J gene: TRBJ1-2
D gene: TRBD1
clone size: few

CDR3 DNA: TGTGCCAGCAGTGCCTCTTTCCAGTCTAGCACAGATACGCAGTATTTT
CDR3 protein: CASSASFQSSTDTQYF
V gene: TRBV6-1
J gene: TRBJ2-3
D gene: -
clone size: -

CDR3 DNA: TGTGCCAGCAGTTTACTTGGGGCGGAGCAGTACTTC
CDR3 protein: CASSLLGAEQYF
V gene: TRBV27
J gene: TRBJ2-7
D gene: -
clone size: -

CDR3 DNA: TGTGCCAGCAGCCAAACAGGGTTCCCATCCGAGCAGTACTTC
CDR3 protein: CASSQTGFPSEQYF
V gene: TRBV4-2
J gene: TRBJ2-7
D gene: -
clone size: -

CDR3 DNA: TGTGCCAGCAGCGGGGGTGGTATTCGAGGGTCCGGCACTGAAGCTTTCTTT
CDR3 protein: CASSGGGIRGSGTEAFF
V gene: TRBV5-5
J gene: TRBJ1-1
D gene: -
clone size: -

CDR3 DNA: TGTGCCAGCAGTTTGTCCCCGATTTATGGCTACACCTTC
CDR3 protein: CASSLSPIYGYTF
V gene: TRBV28
J gene: TRBJ1-2
D gene: -
clone size: -

CDR3 DNA: TGTGCCAGCAGCTTAAGGATGGGGGAGGTGGATGAAAAACTGTTTTTT
CDR3 protein: CASSLRMGEVDEKLFF
V gene: TRBV7-3
J gene: TRBJ1-4
D gene: -
clone size: once

CDR3 DNA: TGCGCCAGCAGCCCGGGGGAGGGTTACGAGCAGTACTTC
CDR3 protein: CASSPGEGYEQYF
V gene: TRBV5-1
J gene: TRBJ2-7
D gene: TRBD2
clone size: -

CDR3 DNA: TGTGCCAGCAGCTTATCCCTAGTGGGAGGGCCGGGTGAGCAGTTCTTC
CDR3 protein: CASSLSLVGGPGEQFF
V gene: TRBV11-2
J gene: TRBJ2-1
D gene: TRBD2
clone size: -

CDR3 DNA: TGTGCCAGCAGTTTATTGGGGTATGGCTACACCTTC
CDR3 protein: CASSLLGYGYTF
V gene: TRBV28
J gene: TRBJ1-2
D gene: -
clone size: -

CDR3 DNA: TGTGCCAGCAGTTCGGGGTCCTACAATGAGCAGTTCTTC
CDR3 protein: CASSSGSYNEQFF
V gene: TRBV28
J gene: TRBJ2-1
D gene: -
clone size: -

CDR3 DNA: TGTGCCAGCAGCTGGAGGGTAGCGGGAGCCAAAAACATTCAGTACTTC
CDR3 protein: CASSWRVAGAKNIQYF
V gene: TRBV5-6
J gene: TRBJ2-4
D gene: TRBD2
clone size: -

CDR3 DNA: TGTGCCAGCAGCTTACAAGACAACACTGAAGCTTTCTTT
CDR3 protein: CASSLQDNTEAFF
V gene: TRBV7-2
J gene: TRBJ1-1
D gene: -
clone size: -

CDR3 DNA: TGTGCCAGCAGTGAGGGACAGGGTGGTGCAGATACGCAGTATTTT
CDR3 protein: CASSEGQGGADTQYF
V gene: TRBV2
J gene: TRBJ2-3
D gene: TRBD1
clone size: -

CDR3 DNA: TGTGCCAGCAGACAAGGTTCAGACGAGCAGTACTTC
CDR3 protein: CASRQGSDEQYF
V gene: TRBV2
J gene: TRBJ2-7
D gene: -
clone size: -

CDR3 DNA: TGTGCCAGCAGCTTAGCGTTTAGCTCCTACAATGAGCAGTTCTTC
CDR3 protein: CASSLAFSSYNEQFF
V gene: TRBV7-2
J gene: TRBJ2-1
D gene: -
clone size: -

CDR3 DNA: TGTGCCAGCAGCCCCGTGGGTGGAGGACAAGAGACCCAGTACTTC
CDR3 protein: CASSPVGGGQETQYF
V gene: TRBV5-6
J gene: TRBJ2-5
D gene: -
clone size: -

CDR3 DNA: TGTGCCAGCAGCCTCCAGAGGGGGGACGAGCAGTACTTC
CDR3 protein: CASSLQRGDEQYF
V gene: TRBV7-2
J gene: TRBJ2-7
D gene: -
clone size: -

CDR3 DNA: TGTGCCTGGAGCGGACAAGCGGCCAACGTCCTGACTTTC
CDR3 protein: CAWSGQAANVLTF
V gene: TRBV30
J gene: TRBJ2-6
D gene: -
clone size: -

CDR3 DNA: TGCGCCAGCAGCTTGGACAGATCCTACGAGCAGTACTTC
CDR3 protein: CASSLDRSYEQYF
V gene: TRBV5-1
J gene: TRBJ2-7
D gene: -
clone size: -

CDR3 DNA: TGTGCCAGCAGCTTGGGGACAGGGGACTATGGCTACACCTTC
CDR3 protein: CASSLGTGDYGYTF
V gene: TRBV5-4
J gene: TRBJ1-2
D gene: TRBD1
clone size: -

CDR3 DNA: TGCAGTGCTAGTACCCCGCACGAGCAGTACTTC
CDR3 protein: CSASTPHEQYF
V gene: TRBV20-1
J gene: TRBJ2-7
D gene: -
clone size: -

CDR3 DNA: TGTGCCAGCAGTTTATTCCGGGAGGGCCAGCCAGATACGCAGTATTTT
CDR3 protein: CASSLFREGQPDTQYF
V gene: TRBV27
J gene: TRBJ2-3
D gene: TRBD2
clone size: -

CDR3 DNA: TGTGCCAGCAGCTCCGGACTAGCGGGAGCAAATGAGCAGTTCTTC
CDR3 protein: CASSSGLAGANEQFF
V gene: TRBV6-5
J gene: TRBJ2-1
D gene: TRBD2
clone size: -

CDR3 DNA: TGCGCCAGCAGCTTGGCTCTGGTAGGACACGAGCAGTACTTC
CDR3 protein: CASSLALVGHEQYF
V gene: TRBV5-1
J gene: TRBJ2-7
D gene: -
clone size: -